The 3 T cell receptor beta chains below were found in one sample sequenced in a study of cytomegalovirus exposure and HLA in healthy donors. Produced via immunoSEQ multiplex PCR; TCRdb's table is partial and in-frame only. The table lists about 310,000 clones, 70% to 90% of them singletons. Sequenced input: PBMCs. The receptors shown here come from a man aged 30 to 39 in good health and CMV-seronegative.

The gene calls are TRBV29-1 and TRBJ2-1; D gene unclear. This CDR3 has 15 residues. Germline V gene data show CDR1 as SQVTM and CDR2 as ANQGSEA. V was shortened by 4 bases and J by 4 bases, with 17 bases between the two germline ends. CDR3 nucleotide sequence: TGCAGCGTTGGTATCGCCATGACTGTGTACAATGAGCAGTTCTTC. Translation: CSVGIAMTVYNEQFF.

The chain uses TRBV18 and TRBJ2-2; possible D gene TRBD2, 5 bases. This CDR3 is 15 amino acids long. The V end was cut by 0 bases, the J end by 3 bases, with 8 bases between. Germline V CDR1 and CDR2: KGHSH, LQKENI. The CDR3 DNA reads TGTGCCAGCTCACCACCGTCGCGGGACACCGGGGAGCTGTTTTTT. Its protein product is CASSPPSRDTGELFF.

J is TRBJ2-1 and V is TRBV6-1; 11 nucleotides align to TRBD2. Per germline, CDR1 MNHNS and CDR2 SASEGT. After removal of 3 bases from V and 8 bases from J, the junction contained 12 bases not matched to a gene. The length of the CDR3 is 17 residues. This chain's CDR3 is CASSDNAYSGGGDEQFF. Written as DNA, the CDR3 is TGTGCCAGCAGTGACAATGCCTATAGCGGGGGGGGCGATGAGCAGTTCTTC.